This T cell receptor (beta chain) came from a study of cytomegalovirus exposure and HLA in healthy donors. This CDR3 has 16 residues. Germline V lookup: CDR1 SNHLY, CDR2 FYNNEI. Trimming at V came to 5 bases and at J to 1 base, leaving 6 bases not matched to a gene. It was with 60 Vbeta and 13 Jbeta primers that the PCR ran. Only in-frame clones appear in the TCRdb table, and some are missing; sequencing was by immunoSEQ multiplex PCR. This repertoire shows approximately 190,000 clones, approximately 81% found once; its top ten account for 3.8%. Concerning this clone itself: Its antigen is unknown.

Findings and caveats of the study: TCR beta sequences numbering roughly 18,000 were associated with HLA alleles at 0.05 false discovery rate in a later analysis.

This chain connects TRBV2 to TRBJ1-5, with 9 bases fitting TRBD1. The material sequenced was PBMCs. The TCR comes from a man aged 50 to 60 in good health and CMV-seronegative. CDR3 protein: CASSPRDRESNQPQHF. The CDR3 nucleotides are TGTGCCAGCAGTCCCCGGGACAGGGAAAGCAATCAGCCCCAGCATTTT.